This T cell receptor beta chain emerged from a study of cytomegalovirus exposure and HLA in healthy donors. With V trimmed by 5 bases and J by 4 bases, 2 bases remained unmatched. This CDR3 spans 14 amino acids. Germline V lookup: CDR1 SEHNR, CDR2 FQNEAQ (reference sequence). In the PCR, 60 Vbeta and 13 Jbeta primers were used. The repertoire was sequenced with immunoSEQ multiplex PCR; TCRdb's copy has only in-frame clones and lacks some. The repertoire has about 190,000 clones, around 85% of them found once; the top ten carry around 4%. The source is a man aged 50 to 59 in good health and CMV-seronegative. The source material was PBMCs. The rearrangement uses TRBV7-9 and TRBJ1-4; 9 bases are shared with TRBD1. Here the CDR3 DNA reads TGTGCCAGCAGCCCGGGACAGGGTAATGAAAAACTGTTTTTT. This encodes CASSPGQGNEKLFF.